This TCR beta chain is drawn from a study of a mutant IDH1 vaccine in newly diagnosed glioma. Study in general: Earlier treatment was radiotherapy, temozolomide, or both, with most getting both. General study results and limits: There were vaccine-induced immune responses in around 94% of the patients.

Details on this clone: No antigen is known for it.

There are 12 residues in the CDR3. CDR1 and CDR2 (germline): SEHNR, FQNEAQ (reference sequence). Trimming took 8 bases from V and 0 from J, leaving 7 bases between them. Noted time point: week 5, during vaccination. Doses comprised 300 ug of mutant IDH1 20-mer peptide each, plus topical imiquimod. Repertoires were generated with immunoSEQ multiplex PCR, while TCRdb's copy carries only in-frame clones and drops some. The sample holds tens of thousands of clones; approximately 90% are singletons and the top ten take approximately 2.4%. The receptor comes from a middle-aged man with glioma. This specimen consisted of PBMCs, obtained from a glioma patient whose treatment included an IDH1 peptide vaccine. This chain joins TRBV7-9 and TRBJ1-1; no definite D call. The chain's CDR3 is CASSTMNTEAFF. CDR3 nucleotides: TGTGCCAGCTCCACAATGAACACTGAAGCTTTCTTT.